The next 23 T cell receptor beta chains were all read from a single sample in a study of T cells after yellow fever vaccination. TCRdb reprocessed the 5' RACE reads with MiXCR, giving one entry per CDR3 protein. This sample has approximately 300,000 distinct CDR3 sequences, with over 8.5% found just once. The sample in question was CD4+ T cells sorted from PBMCs, obtained 45 days after the yellow fever booster vaccination. These receptors were obtained from a man in his late teens or twenties who received the YFV17D yellow fever vaccine.

V usage is TRBV18 and J usage is TRBJ1-3; TRBD1 is a possible D gene (5 bases). Germline V lookup: CDR1 KGHSH, CDR2 LQKENI. The CDR3 is made up of 15 amino acids. Trimming cost V 3 bases and J 0 bases, with 9 bases left between them. This CDR3 reads CASSPTTASGNTIYF. CDR3 bases: TGTGCCAGCTCACCCACGACAGCCTCTGGAAACACCATATATTTT.

This clonotype has just a few counts. V is TRBV7-2 and J is TRBJ1-1, with 9 bases that match TRBD1. Germline-derived CDR1 and CDR2 are SGHTA and FQGNSA. This CDR3 region has 15 residues. V lost 4 bases and J lost 1; bases outside the gene matches: 4. The CDR3 loop is CASSSQGATNTEAFF. CDR3 nucleotide sequence: TGTGCCAGCAGCTCACAGGGGGCCACGAACACTGAAGCTTTCTTT.

The V call is TRBV20-1, the J call TRBJ1-4; 9 bases fit TRBD1. The CDR3 sequence is 13 residues long. V was pared by 6 bases and J by 9 bases, with 8 bases of the junction left unmatched. Germline V CDR1 and CDR2: DFQATT, SNEGSKA (reference sequence). The CDR3 protein is CSATGTGSKKLFF. Here the CDR3 DNA reads TGCAGTGCAACCGGGACAGGGTCGAAAAAACTGTTTTTT.

The CDR3 sequence: CASTQQGRRVNTEAFF. CDR3 nucleotide sequence: TGTGCCAGCACCCAGCAGGGGCGACGGGTGAACACTGAAGCTTTCTTT. The chain links TRBV21-1 to TRBJ1-1; TRBD1, as called in the table, went unchecked against the DNA. TRBV21-1 is a pseudogene. The CDR3 sequence is 16 residues long.

This clonotype was counted ten times or more. The rearrangement links TRBV7-2 to TRBJ2-1; TRBD2 aligns across 7 bases. CDR3 size: 16 residues. With V trimmed by 4 bases and J by 0 bases, 6 bases remained unmatched. Germline V lookup: CDR1 SGHTA, CDR2 FQGNSA. The CDR3 here is CASSSALAASYNEQFF. The CDR3 nucleotides are TGTGCCAGCAGCTCCGCCCTAGCGGCCTCCTACAATGAGCAGTTCTTC.

This clonotype was recorded a few times. The chain has TRBV6-2 or TRBV6-3 and TRBJ2-7; 9 bases are a match to TRBD1. This CDR3 has 13 residues. Germline-derived CDR1 and CDR2 are MNHEY and SVGEGT. V lost 7 bases and J lost 3; bases outside the gene matches: 4. The CDR3 bases are TGTGCCAGCAATCGACAGGGGGGCTACGAGCAGTACGTC. Its protein is CASNRQGGYEQYV.

This clonotype was counted between two and nine times. The chain couples TRBV27 to TRBJ2-1, with D uncertain. Germline V CDR1 and CDR2: MNHEY, SMNVEV (reference sequence). Trimming pared 5 bases from V and 2 bases from J, leaving 13 bases between. There are 15 residues in the CDR3. The CDR3 spells CASSVFRAPYNEQFF. The DNA for the CDR3 is TGTGCCAGCAGTGTATTCCGGGCCCCCTACAATGAGCAGTTCTTC.

V gene TRBV6-2 or TRBV6-3 combines with J gene TRBJ2-3, with 10 nucleotides matching TRBD2. This CDR3 has 16 residues. Germline V lookup: CDR1 MNHEY, CDR2 SVGEGT. Germline trimming cut 6 bases from V and 5 bases from J; bases unmatched to any gene: 11. In nucleotides, the CDR3 is TGTGCCAGCAGCCCGGGGACTAGCGCTTTTGGAGATACGCAGTATTTT. Encoded protein: CASSPGTSAFGDTQYF.

This clonotype has more than one count but fewer than ten. The V gene is TRBV3-1, the J gene TRBJ1-5; no clear D gene. The CDR3 totals 13 residues. Trimming cost V 4 bases and J 6 bases, with 10 bases left between them. Germline lookup yields CDR1 LGHDT and CDR2 YNNKEL (reference sequence). The CDR3 region has the DNA TGTGCCAGCAGCCGGGGATTTAGTCAGCCCCAGCATTTT. Protein: CASSRGFSQPQHF.

This clonotype was detected only a few times. The rearrangement links TRBV20-1 to TRBJ2-7; D is possibly TRBD1 (5 bases). V lost 3 bases, J lost 5 bases, and 8 bases lay in between. Germline values: CDR1 DFQATT, CDR2 SNEGSKA (reference sequence). The CDR3 has 11 residues. In DNA form, the CDR3 reads TGCAGTGCTAGGGTAGGGGACGAGCAGTACTTC. Its protein is CSARVGDEQYF.

This clonotype was seen more than once but under ten times. The V and J genes are TRBV29-1 and TRBJ2-6, with unresolved D. CDR1 is SQVTM and CDR2 is ANQGSEA in the germline V gene. Deletions cut 4 bases from V and 0 bases from J, with 10 bases between. CDR3 length: 15 amino acids. Here the CDR3 reads CSVALSRSGANVLTF. CDR3 in DNA: TGCAGCGTTGCGCTTTCTCGCTCTGGGGCCAACGTCCTGACTTTC.

This clonotype was counted once. The V gene is TRBV5-1, the J gene TRBJ1-3; D gene ambiguous. The CDR3 is 15 residues long. V was pared by 2 bases and J by 2 bases, with 11 bases between. In germline, CDR1 is SGHRS, CDR2 YFSETQ. The CDR3 DNA is TGCGCCAGCAGCTTACCTGACGGCACTGGAAACACCATATATTTT. Its protein product is CASSLPDGTGNTIYF.

DNA for the CDR3: TGCGCCAGCAGCCAAGATAGTTGGGTAGCTGGAAACACCATATATTTT. Protein: CASSQDSWVAGNTIYF. The V gene is TRBV4-3, the J gene TRBJ1-3; D not certain. V was pared by 0 bases and J by 2 bases, with 11 bases between. The CDR3 is made up of 16 amino acids. In germline, CDR1 is LGHNA, CDR2 YSLEER.

This clonotype was counted many times. This chain connects TRBV19 to TRBJ2-5; no firm D call. V was pared by 9 bases and J by 1 base, with 12 bases between. In germline, CDR1 is LNHDA, CDR2 SQIVND (reference sequence). The CDR3 spans 13 residues. In DNA form, the CDR3 reads TGTGCCAGCAGCCCGGACGGCCAAGAGACCCAGTACTTC. Its translation: CASSPDGQETQYF. The full variable domain, rest sourced from reference TRBV19 and TRBJ2-5, is DGGITQSPKYLFRKEGQNVTLSCEQNLNHDAMYWYRQDPGQGLRLIYYSQIVNDFQKGDIAEGYSVSREKKESFPLTVTSAQKNPTAFYLCASSPDGQETQYFGPGTRLLVL.

This rearrangement joins TRBV6-1 to TRBJ1-5; 8 nucleotides align to TRBD1. Germline V gene sequence: CDR1 MNHNS, CDR2 SASEGT. This CDR3 spans 14 amino acids. V trimming: 7 bases; J trimming: 7 bases; junction bases outside the gene matches: 9. CDR3 loop: CASTPDRDGQPQHF. In DNA form, the CDR3 reads TGTGCCAGCACCCCGGACAGGGACGGCCAGCCCCAGCATTTT.

The chain has TRBV6-5 and TRBJ2-6; 10 bases agree with TRBD1. Germline V gene data show CDR1 as MNHEY and CDR2 as SVGAGI. The CDR3 sequence is 15 residues long. V lost 7 bases and J lost 2; bases outside the gene matches: 2. The CDR3: CASTGTGAGANVLTF. For the CDR3, the DNA is TGTGCCAGCACCGGGACAGGGGCTGGGGCCAACGTCCTGACTTTC.

Many counts were recorded for this clonotype. The rearrangement links TRBV5-1 to TRBJ2-7; D not certain. CDR3 size: 15 residues. With 0 bases removed from V and 5 bases from J, the gap between germline ends came to 15 bases. Germline-derived CDR1 and CDR2 are SGHRS and YFSETQ. Here the CDR3 DNA reads TGCGCCAGCAGCTTGGGGCACGCGCCCAGCGACGAGCAGTACGTC. As protein: CASSLGHAPSDEQYV.

In this sample, this clonotype turned up a few times. The genes are TRBV7-8 and TRBJ2-7; 11 bases fit TRBD2. The CDR3 sequence is 15 residues long. Germline trimming cut 1 base from V and 10 bases from J; bases unmatched to any gene: 9. Per germline, CDR1 SGHVS and CDR2 FQNEAQ. This chain's CDR3 is CASSLDLISGGGQYV. DNA for the CDR3: TGTGCCAGCAGCTTAGACCTCATTAGCGGGGGGGGACAGTACGTC.

This clonotype was seen more than once but under ten times. The chain links TRBV5-1 to TRBJ1-6, with 7 nucleotides matching TRBD1. CDR1 is SGHRS, CDR2 YFSETQ, per germline. This CDR3 is 16 amino acids long. The V gene end was trimmed by 3 bases and the J gene end by 8 bases; junction bases not matched to a gene: 11. The CDR3 spells CASSWGDRVGHSPLHF. DNA of the CDR3: TGCGCCAGCAGCTGGGGAGACAGGGTCGGTCATTCACCCCTCCACTTT. The full variable domain, in which reference TRBV5-1 and TRBJ1-6 provide the parts outside the CDR3, is KAGVTQTPRYLIKTRGQQVTLSCSPISGHRSVSWYQQTPGQGLQFLFEYFSETQRNKGNFPGRFSGRQFSNSRSEMNVSTLELGDSALYLCASSWGDRVGHSPLHFGNGTRLTVT.

This chain connects TRBV20-1 to TRBJ1-1; D is unresolved. The CDR3 runs 13 residues. The germline V gene has CDR1 DFQATT and CDR2 SNEGSKA (reference sequence). The ends were cut back, 7 bases at V and 3 bases at J, with 15 bases in the middle. As DNA, the CDR3 is TGCAGTGGTCGAGGAGGGCTGTACACTGAAGCTTTCTTT. Its protein is CSGRGGLYTEAFF.

This clonotype has a handful of counts. J is TRBJ2-2 and V is TRBV14; D may match TRBD1 or TRBD2 (5 bases each). The CDR3 is 16 residues long. Germline-derived CDR1 and CDR2 are SGHDN and FVKESK. Trimming left V 0 bases short and J 3 bases short, with 11 bases between. The CDR3 reads CASSQDRGEDTGELFF. As DNA, the CDR3 is TGTGCCAGCAGCCAAGATCGAGGGGAAGACACCGGGGAGCTGTTTTTT.

V gene TRBV6-5 combines with J gene TRBJ1-2, with D possibly matching TRBD1 (5 bases). Germline CDR1 and CDR2: MNHEY and SVGAGI. This CDR3 is 16 amino acids long. Trimming took off 5 bases at V and 4 bases at J, with 20 bases between the two ends. CDR3 sequence: CASSQTARDSRYGYTF. CDR3 bases: TGTGCCAGCAGTCAAACAGCCCGGGACTCCCGCTATGGCTACACCTTC.

CDR3 nucleotides: TGTGCCAGCAGCTTAATCGGACAAATCTCTGGAAACACCATATATTTT. Translated: CASSLIGQISGNTIYF. The rearrangement uses TRBV7-9 and TRBJ1-3; TRBD1 is a possible D gene (5 bases). The CDR3 has 16 residues. Germline V gene lookup returns CDR1 SEHNR and CDR2 FQNEAQ (reference sequence). V was clipped by 2 bases and J by 0 bases, with 11 bases between them.